This T cell receptor (beta chain) was recovered during a study of tumour-infiltrating T cells in Burkitt lymphoma. Data came from immunoSEQ multiplex PCR; TCRdb stores just in-frame clones and leaves some out. Among 1,400 or so clones listed, roughly 93% were seen once. This sequence originates from a human donor with diffuse large B-cell lymphoma. Sequencing was carried out using tumor tissue.

The CDR3 here is CASSALGPNSPLHF. The CDR3 nucleotides are TGTGCCAGCAGTGCCCTGGGGCCGAATTCACCCCTCCACTTT. The V and J genes are TRBV6-4 and TRBJ1-6; weak D call: TRBD1 (5 bases). With 4 bases removed from V and 7 bases from J, the gap between germline ends came to 11 bases. The CDR3 is made up of 14 amino acids. The germline CDR1 and CDR2 sequences are MRHNA and SNTAGT.